This T cell receptor beta chain derives from a study of blood T cell repertoires in COVID-19. Study in general: The United States, Italy and Spain supplied acute and convalescent COVID-19 samples.

Germline CDR1 reads SGHVS; CDR2 reads FQNEAQ. Trimming left V 4 bases short and J 2 bases short, with 11 bases between. The CDR3 has 14 amino acids. The data were produced by immunoSEQ multiplex PCR, yet TCRdb's version contains in-frame clones alone and is incomplete. The table has about 170,000 clones, approximately 86% seen once. The origin of this receptor is an elderly woman with active or convalescent COVID-19. The sequencing sample was made of peripheral blood. The genes are TRBV7-8 and TRBJ1-2; the D gene is possibly TRBD1 (5 bases). The CDR3: CASSSKTANYGYTF. The CDR3 DNA reads TGTGCCAGCAGCTCCAAGACAGCGAACTATGGCTACACCTTC.